The 2 T cell receptor beta chains below come from one sample, sequenced in a study of T cell responses to AZD1222 COVID-19 vaccine. Measured with immunoSEQ multiplex PCR; TCRdb has only the in-frame clones, and not every one. The table records around 140,000 clones, about 89% of them present only once. Sample: peripheral blood, taken 28 days after the second dose of the MenACWY control vaccine. These receptors all come from an adult who received the MenACWY meningococcal vaccine as a control.

As to this clone: Distinct nucleotide sequences in the sample also encode this CDR3. This chain connects TRBV27 to TRBJ1-5, with D uncertain. V was cut by 2 bases and J by 4 bases, with 6 bases left in between. Per the germline V gene, CDR1 is MNHEY and CDR2 is SMNVEV (reference sequence). The CDR3 has 13 residues. CDR3 residues: CASSLGQNQPQHF. CDR3 coding DNA: TGTGCCAGCAGTTTAGGGCAGAATCAGCCCCAGCATTTT.

This clone was recorded once. V is TRBV6-2 or TRBV6-3 and J is TRBJ1-6; D gene unclear. The CDR3 runs to 15 residues. V lost 0 bases and J 7 bases, leaving 10 bases between the germline ends. From germline, CDR1 is MNHEY and CDR2 SVGEGT. This CDR3 reads CASSYSREGNSPLHF. CDR3 DNA sequence: TGTGCCAGCAGTTACTCTCGAGAAGGGAATTCACCCCTCCACTTT.